Below, 7 T cell receptor beta chains from the same sample are listed, as sequenced in a study of cytotoxic CD8 clonotypes in ibrutinib-treated CLL. Only in-frame clones appear in the TCRdb table, and some are missing; sequencing was by immunoSEQ multiplex PCR. Among 40,000 or so clones listed, 70% were seen once. The sequencing used PBMCs, collected at disease progression, from a patient treated with ibrutinib. The receptors originated from a human donor with chronic lymphocytic leukemia.

The chain combines TRBV5-6 with TRBJ1-5, with 8 bases that match TRBD1. The CDR3 is 16 residues long. Germline V gives CDR1 SGHDT, CDR2 YYEEEE. Germline trimming cut 2 bases from V and 2 bases from J; bases unmatched to any gene: 6. CDR3 sequence: CASSFRGPGGNQPQHF. The CDR3 DNA follows: TGTGCCAGCAGCTTCAGGGGGCCCGGCGGCAATCAGCCCCAGCATTTT.

In this sample, this clone turned up a few times. The rearrangement links TRBV27 to TRBJ1-6; D is unresolved. V shed 2 bases and J shed 14 bases, with 19 bases lying between them. Germline CDR1 reads MNHEY; CDR2 reads SMNVEV (reference sequence). The CDR3 contains 15 residues. The CDR3 nucleotides read TGTGCCAGCAGTTTAGATGGAGGGTACCCTTGGGCCCTCCACTTT. Amino acids: CASSLDGGYPWALHF.

This clone was recorded a few times. The CDR3 DNA follows: TGTGCCAGCAGCCCCTCAGGACAGGGCAATCAGCCCCAGCATTTT. It is translated as CASSPSGQGNQPQHF. V and J are TRBV9 and TRBJ1-5; TRBD1 matches 7 bases. CDR1 and CDR2 (germline): SGDLS, YYNGEE. The V gene end was trimmed by 4 bases and the J gene end by 2 bases; junction bases not matched to a gene: 6. The CDR3 totals 15 residues.

This rearrangement joins TRBV7-6 to TRBJ2-5, with a tentative D call TRBD2 (5 bases). The CDR3 loop spans 14 amino acids. Deletions cut 1 base from V and 2 bases from J, with 8 bases between. Germline CDR1 and CDR2: SGHVS and FNYEAQ. The CDR3 DNA follows: TGTGCCAGCAGCTTAGTGGGAGTTCAAGAGACCCAGTACTTC. Amino acids: CASSLVGVQETQYF.

This clone was seen a few times. V usage is TRBV28 and J usage is TRBJ1-5; D not resolved. This CDR3 contains 13 residues. CDR1 MDHEN and CDR2 SYDVKM come from the germline V gene. CDR3 region: CASSFGSGQPQHF. The CDR3 DNA is TGTGCTTCCTCCTTCGGGTCGGGTCAGCCCCAGCATTTT.

This chain connects TRBV9 to TRBJ2-3; TRBD1 is a possible D gene (6 bases). Germline CDR1 SGDLS, CDR2 YYNGEE. The CDR3 sequence is 16 residues long. Between the trimmed V and J ends, which lost 1 base and 2 bases, there was a span of 14 bases. CDR3 sequence reads: CASSVRPGTTTDTQYF. Written as DNA, the CDR3 is TGTGCCAGCAGCGTAAGGCCCGGGACAACCACAGATACGCAGTATTTT.

V is TRBV2 and J is TRBJ1-6, with D perhaps matching TRBD1 (5 bases). The CDR3 has 15 residues. The germline gives CDR1 SNHLY, CDR2 FYNNEI. V gave up 2 bases and J gave up 5 bases, with 10 bases separating them. CDR3 residues: CASSEQGFNNSPLHF. In DNA form, the CDR3 reads TGTGCCAGCAGTGAACAGGGCTTCAATAATTCACCCCTCCACTTT.